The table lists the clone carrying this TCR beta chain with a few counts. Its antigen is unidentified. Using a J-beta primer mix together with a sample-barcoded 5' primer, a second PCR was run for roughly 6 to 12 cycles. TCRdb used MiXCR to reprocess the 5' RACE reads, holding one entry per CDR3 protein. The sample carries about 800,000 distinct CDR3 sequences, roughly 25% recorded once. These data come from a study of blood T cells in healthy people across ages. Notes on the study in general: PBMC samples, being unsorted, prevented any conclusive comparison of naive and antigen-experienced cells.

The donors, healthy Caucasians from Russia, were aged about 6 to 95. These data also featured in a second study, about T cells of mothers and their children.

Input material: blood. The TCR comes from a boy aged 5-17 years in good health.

CDR3 DNA sequence: TGTGCCAGCAGTTTATCATCCCTGGGACAGAGAAGCACAGATACGCAGTATTTT. Encoded protein: CASSLSSLGQRSTDTQYF. The rearrangement uses TRBV27 and TRBJ2-3; TRBD1 aligns across 7 bases. Germline values: CDR1 MNHEY, CDR2 SMNVEV (reference sequence). The CDR3 length is 18 residues. V was pared by 0 bases and J by 0 bases, with 9 bases of the junction left unmatched.